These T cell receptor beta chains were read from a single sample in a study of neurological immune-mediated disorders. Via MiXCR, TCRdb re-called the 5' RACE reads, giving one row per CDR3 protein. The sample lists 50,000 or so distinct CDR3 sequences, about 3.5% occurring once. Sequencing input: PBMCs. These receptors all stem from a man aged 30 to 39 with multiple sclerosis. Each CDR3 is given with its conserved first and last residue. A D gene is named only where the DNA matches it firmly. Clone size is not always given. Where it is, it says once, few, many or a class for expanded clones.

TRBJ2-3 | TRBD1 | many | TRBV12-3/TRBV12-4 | TGTGCCAGCAGTACCGGACAGGGGGATACGCAGTATTTT | CASSTGQGDTQYF
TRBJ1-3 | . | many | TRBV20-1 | TGCAGTGCTAGCTATCCAAGGGGTGTGGGCGGAAACACCATATATTTT | CSASYPRGVGGNTIYF
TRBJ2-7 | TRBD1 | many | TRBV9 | TGTGCCAGCAGTGTAACGGACAGGGGTTACCACGAGCAGTACTTC | CASSVTDRGYHEQYF
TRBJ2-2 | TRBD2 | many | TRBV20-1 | TGCAGTGCTAGAGCGGGGGGGAACACCGGGGAGCTGTTTTTT | CSARAGGNTGELFF
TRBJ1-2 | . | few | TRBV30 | TGTGCCTGGAGTAACAGTTATGGCTACACCTTC | CAWSNSYGYTF
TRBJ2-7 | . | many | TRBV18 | TGTGCCAGCTCACCAGCGGGATTGGGGGAGCAGTACTTC | CASSPAGLGEQYF
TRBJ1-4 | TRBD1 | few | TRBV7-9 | TGTGCCAGCAGCTTCCGGACAGGCCCAACTAATGAAAAACTGTTTTTT | CASSFRTGPTNEKLFF
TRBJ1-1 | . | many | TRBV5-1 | TGCGCCAGCAGCCCCTTGAGCTGGGACACTGAAGCTTTCTTT | CASSPLSWDTEAFF
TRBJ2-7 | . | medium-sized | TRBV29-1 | TGCAGCGTTGAATCCGGGAGAGGCCACTACGAGCAGTACTTC | CSVESGRGHYEQYF
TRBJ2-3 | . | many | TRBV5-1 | TGCGCCAGCAGCGTCGGGACTTCCACAGATACGCAGTATTTT | CASSVGTSTDTQYF
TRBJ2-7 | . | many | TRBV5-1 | TGCGCCAGCAGCTTTACCCAGGGCTACGAGCAGTACTTC | CASSFTQGYEQYF
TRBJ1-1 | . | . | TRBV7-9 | TGTGCCAGCAGCTATTTGCGGGTTGACACTGAAGCTTTCTTT | CASSYLRVDTEAFF
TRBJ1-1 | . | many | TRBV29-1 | TGCAGCGTCCTAGGGGGTGGTGGCACTGAAGCTTTCTTT | CSVLGGGGTEAFF
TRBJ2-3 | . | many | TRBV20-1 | TGCAGTGCTAGAGAGATGACTAGAGAGCGTTATACGCAGTATTTT | CSAREMTRERYTQYF
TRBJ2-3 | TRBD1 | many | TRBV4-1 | TGCGCCAGCAGCCGAGAGGGACAGGGGGCCGCAGATACGCAGTATTTT | CASSREGQGAADTQYF
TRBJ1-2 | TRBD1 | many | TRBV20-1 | TGCAGTGCTGGACAGGGGGGCAACTATGGCTACACCTTC | CSAGQGGNYGYTF
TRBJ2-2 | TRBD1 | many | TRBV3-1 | TGTGCCAGCAGCGTCAGGACAGGGGGTCATGCCGGGGAGCTGTTTTTT | CASSVRTGGHAGELFF
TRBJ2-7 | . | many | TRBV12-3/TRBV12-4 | TGTGCCAGCAGTTTGATCGCCGGCTCCTACGAGCAGTACTTC | CASSLIAGSYEQYF
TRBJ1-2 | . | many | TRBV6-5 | TGTGCCAGCAGTTACGACTCTCTGGGGTATGGCTACACCTTC | CASSYDSLGYGYTF
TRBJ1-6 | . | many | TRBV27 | TGTGCCAGCAGGGAAAACGGACGAAATAATTCACCCCTCCACTTT | CASRENGRNNSPLHF
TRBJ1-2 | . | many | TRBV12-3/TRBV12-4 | TGTGCCAGCAGTCTCAGGGTTAACTATGGCTACACCTTC | CASSLRVNYGYTF
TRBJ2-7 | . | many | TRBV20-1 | TGCAGTGCTAGATCCGAGAGCTCCTACGAGCAGTACTTC | CSARSESSYEQYF
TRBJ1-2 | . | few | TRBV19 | TGTGCCACCACTAGGGGCAGAGAATATGGCTACACCTTC | CATTRGREYGYTF
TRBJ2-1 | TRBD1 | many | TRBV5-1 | TGCGCCAGCAGCACCGGGACAGGAAACAATGAGCAGTTCTTC | CASSTGTGNNEQFF
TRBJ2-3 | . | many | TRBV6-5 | TGTGCCAGCAGTTCCCCGAGGGGGGGTGGCACAGATACGCAGTATTTT | CASSSPRGGGTDTQYF
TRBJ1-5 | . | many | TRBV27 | TGTGCCACCATGGCCACAGGCGACTATAGCAATCAGCCCCAGCATTTT | CATMATGDYSNQPQHF
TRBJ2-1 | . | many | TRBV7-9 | TGTGCAGTGGAGGCGTCCTACGAGCAGTTCTTC | CAVEASYEQFF
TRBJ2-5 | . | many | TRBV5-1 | TGCGCCAGCAGCTTGTTGGGGGACCAAGAGACCCAGTACTTC | CASSLLGDQETQYF
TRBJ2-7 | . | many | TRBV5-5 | TGTGCCAGCAGCACCTCCCCAGACACTGGGACCTACGAGCAGTACTTC | CASSTSPDTGTYEQYF
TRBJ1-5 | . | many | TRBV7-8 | TGTGCCAGCAGCTTAGGGGGAATCAATCAGCCCCAGCATTTT | CASSLGGINQPQHF
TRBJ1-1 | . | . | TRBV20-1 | TGCAGTGCTAGAGATCCTGGCCGGGAGGCTGAAGCTTTCTTT | CSARDPGREAEAFF
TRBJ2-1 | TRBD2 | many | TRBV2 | TGTGCCAGCAGTGAAATTGGCGGGGGTAACAATGAGCAGTTCTTC | CASSEIGGGNNEQFF
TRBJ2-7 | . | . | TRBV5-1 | TGCGCCAGCAGCACCTGGACGGGGGACGAGCAGTACTTC | CASSTWTGDEQYF
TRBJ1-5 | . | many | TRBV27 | TGTGCCAGCAGTTTTGGGGCACTAGGTCAGCCCCAGCATTTT | CASSFGALGQPQHF
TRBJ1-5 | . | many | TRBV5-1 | TGCGCCAGCAGCCCCGAGGAGGGTGGCCAGCCCCAGCATTTT | CASSPEEGGQPQHF
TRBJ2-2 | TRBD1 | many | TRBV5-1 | TGCGCCAGCAGCTTGAACGTACAGGGGGGCTCGAACACCGGGGAGCTGTTTTTT | CASSLNVQGGSNTGELFF
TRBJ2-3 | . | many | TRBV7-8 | TGTGCCAGCAGCCCTTGGGACATGGAAGATACGCAGTATTTT | CASSPWDMEDTQYF
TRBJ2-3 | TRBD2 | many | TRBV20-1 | TGCAGTGCTAGAGATCAGAGTAGCGGGATGGGCCCAGATACGCAGTATTTT | CSARDQSSGMGPDTQYF
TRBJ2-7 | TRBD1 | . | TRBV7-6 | TGTGCCAGCAGCTTAGGGCCATCGGGACAGGGATCCTACGAGCAGTACTTC | CASSLGPSGQGSYEQYF
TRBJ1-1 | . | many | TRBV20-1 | TGCAGTGCTAGAGATCGGGCAGGGTACACTGAAGCTTTCTTT | CSARDRAGYTEAFF
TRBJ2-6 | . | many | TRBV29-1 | TGCAGCGCCCTAGCGTACGGGGCCAACGTCCTGACTTTC | CSALAYGANVLTF